The rows below give T cell receptor beta chains drawn from one sample of a study of Graves' ophthalmopathy and Graves' hyperthyroidism. TCRdb re-called the multiplex PCR reads with MiXCR, one entry per CDR3 protein. The sample includes about 620,000 distinct CDR3 sequences, approximately 22% seen only once; the top ten take roughly 6.9%. The sequenced sample consisted of peripheral blood. These receptors all come from a young woman with stable Graves' hyperthyroidism. Some clones in this sample may be carry-over from other donors' samples. CDR3s include the opening cysteine and the closing phenylalanine or tryptophan. The D gene is left open where the match is weak. Where a row states a size, it is once, few, many or the class of an expanded clone; other rows omit it.

D gene: NA; clone size: many; V gene: TRBV9; J gene: TRBJ2-7; CDR3 DNA: TGTGCCAGCAGCCAAAGCAGTCAGACCTACGAGCAGTACTTC; CDR3 protein: CASSQSSQTYEQYF
D gene: NA; clone size: many; V gene: TRBV27; J gene: TRBJ1-2; CDR3 DNA: TGTGCCAGCAGTTTATCGCCAATCCAGGGGAACTATGGCTACACCTTC; CDR3 protein: CASSLSPIQGNYGYTF
D gene: TRBD1; clone size: many; V gene: TRBV13; J gene: TRBJ1-6; CDR3 DNA: TGTGCCAGCAGCGATTCCAGGGGGGGAGGCTCACCCCTCCACTTT; CDR3 protein: CASSDSRGGGSPLHF
D gene: TRBD1; clone size: many; V gene: TRBV28; J gene: TRBJ2-2; CDR3 DNA: TGTGCCAGCAGTTTATTGGGCGGGACAGGGCCCCATCACACCGGGGAGCTGTTTTTT; CDR3 protein: CASSLLGGTGPHHTGELFF
D gene: TRBD1; clone size: many; V gene: TRBV28; J gene: TRBJ2-5; CDR3 DNA: TGTGCCAGCAGTTTGACCGGGACAGGGAAATTCTTAGAGACCCAGTACTTC; CDR3 protein: CASSLTGTGKFLETQYF
D gene: NA; clone size: few; V gene: TRBV6-2/TRBV6-3; J gene: TRBJ2-5; CDR3 DNA: TGTGCCAGCAGTTACTCGAGGACCCTCCGGGAGACCCAGTACTTC; CDR3 protein: CASSYSRTLRETQYF
D gene: NA; clone size: NA; V gene: TRBV6-5; J gene: TRBJ2-5; CDR3 DNA: TGTGCCAGCAGTTACAGGGGGGAAACGCATGAGACCCAGTACTTC; CDR3 protein: CASSYRGETHETQYF
D gene: NA; clone size: many; V gene: TRBV2; J gene: TRBJ2-5; CDR3 DNA: TGTGCCAGCGATACTAACCAAGAGACCCAGTACTTC; CDR3 protein: CASDTNQETQYF
D gene: NA; clone size: NA; V gene: TRBV12-3/TRBV12-4; J gene: TRBJ2-7; CDR3 DNA: TGTGCCAGCAGTTTAAGGGGAGCGGGTGGCTCCTACGAGCAGTACTTC; CDR3 protein: CASSLRGAGGSYEQYF
D gene: TRBD1; clone size: many; V gene: TRBV20-1; J gene: TRBJ2-5; CDR3 DNA: TGCAGTGCTATGATGACAGGGGTAGAGACCCAGTACTTC; CDR3 protein: CSAMMTGVETQYF
D gene: NA; clone size: many; V gene: TRBV6-5; J gene: TRBJ2-5; CDR3 DNA: TGTGCCAGCAGTTACTCTAGTGTAGAGACCCAGTACTTC; CDR3 protein: CASSYSSVETQYF
D gene: TRBD1; clone size: NA; V gene: TRBV6-1; J gene: TRBJ1-5; CDR3 DNA: TGTGCCAGCAGCCCCTCGACAGGGAATCAGCCCCAGCATTTT; CDR3 protein: CASSPSTGNQPQHF
D gene: NA; clone size: many; V gene: TRBV2; J gene: TRBJ1-1; CDR3 DNA: TGTGCCAGCAGTGGCTCAGAGGGGTCCACTGAAGCTTTCTTT; CDR3 protein: CASSGSEGSTEAFF
D gene: TRBD1; clone size: many; V gene: TRBV10-3; J gene: TRBJ1-2; CDR3 DNA: TGTGGAGCTGCCAGCAGTTACTCGCCGACAGGGACCTATGGCTACACCTTC; CDR3 protein: CGAASSYSPTGTYGYTF
D gene: TRBD1; clone size: many; V gene: TRBV12-3/TRBV12-4; J gene: TRBJ1-2; CDR3 DNA: TGTGCCAGCAGTTTACTGGACAGGGGGTATGGCTACACCTTC; CDR3 protein: CASSLLDRGYGYTF
D gene: NA; clone size: NA; V gene: TRBV30; J gene: TRBJ2-2; CDR3 DNA: TGTGCCTGGAGAGTTTACCGGAAGAACACCGGGGAGCTGTTTTTT; CDR3 protein: CAWRVYRKNTGELFF
D gene: NA; clone size: many; V gene: TRBV25-1; J gene: TRBJ2-7; CDR3 DNA: TGTGCCAGCAGTGAATACGACAGATCCTACGAGCAGTACTTC; CDR3 protein: CASSEYDRSYEQYF
D gene: NA; clone size: many; V gene: TRBV15; J gene: TRBJ2-7; CDR3 DNA: TGTGCCACCAGCCCAACTCAGGGGTACTACGAGCAGTACTTC; CDR3 protein: CATSPTQGYYEQYF
D gene: NA; clone size: many; V gene: TRBV20-1; J gene: TRBJ1-2; CDR3 DNA: TGCAGTGCTAGAAATCAGGGGTTGGATGGCTACACCTTC; CDR3 protein: CSARNQGLDGYTF
D gene: NA; clone size: many; V gene: TRBV7-3; J gene: TRBJ1-1; CDR3 DNA: TGTGCCAGCAGCTTAACGGGGGACCCGAACACTGAAGCTTTCTTT; CDR3 protein: CASSLTGDPNTEAFF
D gene: NA; clone size: few; V gene: TRBV2; J gene: TRBJ1-1; CDR3 DNA: TGTGCCAGCGAGGACCGCGGGGGCACTGAAGCTTTCTTT; CDR3 protein: CASEDRGGTEAFF
D gene: NA; clone size: NA; V gene: TRBV12-3/TRBV12-4; J gene: TRBJ1-1; CDR3 DNA: TGTGCCAGCAACGTGGGGCAGAAGAACACTGAAGCTTTCTTT; CDR3 protein: CASNVGQKNTEAFF
D gene: NA; clone size: many; V gene: TRBV5-1; J gene: TRBJ1-1; CDR3 DNA: TGCGCCAGCAGCGACGTTGGGACGGACGTGAACACTGAAGCTTTCTTT; CDR3 protein: CASSDVGTDVNTEAFF
D gene: NA; clone size: many; V gene: TRBV28; J gene: TRBJ2-2; CDR3 DNA: TGTGCCAGCAGTTTGTTGGGCCTGCGGGAGCTGTTTTTT; CDR3 protein: CASSLLGLRELFF
D gene: TRBD1; clone size: NA; V gene: TRBV12-3/TRBV12-4; J gene: TRBJ1-1; CDR3 DNA: TGTGCCAGCAGTTTTAGGTCAGGGGGTAGGACTGAAGCTTTCTTT; CDR3 protein: CASSFRSGGRTEAFF
D gene: NA; clone size: many; V gene: TRBV20-1; J gene: TRBJ2-7; CDR3 DNA: TGCAGTGCTAGAGATACCCTGGCTGGCGGGAAAGTCTACGAGCAGTACTTC; CDR3 protein: CSARDTLAGGKVYEQYF
D gene: NA; clone size: many; V gene: TRBV7-2; J gene: TRBJ2-5; CDR3 DNA: TGTGCCAGCAGCGTCGGAGGGAGACAAGAGACCCAGTACTTC; CDR3 protein: CASSVGGRQETQYF
D gene: TRBD2; clone size: few; V gene: TRBV7-2; J gene: TRBJ2-4; CDR3 DNA: TGTGCCAGCAGCTTTCGAAGCGGGGGAGAAAACATTCAGTACTTC; CDR3 protein: CASSFRSGGENIQYF
D gene: TRBD1; clone size: many; V gene: TRBV6-1; J gene: TRBJ1-5; CDR3 DNA: TGTGCCAGCAGTCGAGACAGGGGAAATCAGCCCCAGCATTTT; CDR3 protein: CASSRDRGNQPQHF
D gene: TRBD1; clone size: few; V gene: TRBV20-1; J gene: TRBJ2-5; CDR3 DNA: TGCAGTGCTCCACGGGCCGACAGGGTTGGAGATACCCAGTACTTC; CDR3 protein: CSAPRADRVGDTQYF
D gene: NA; clone size: many; V gene: TRBV27; J gene: TRBJ1-5; CDR3 DNA: TGTGCCAGCACGGGCGGGTGGGGGGCAATTAGCAATCAGCCCCAGCATTTT; CDR3 protein: CASTGGWGAISNQPQHF
D gene: TRBD2; clone size: NA; V gene: TRBV27; J gene: TRBJ2-7; CDR3 DNA: TGTGCCAGCAGTTTTGGGACTACTCCCTACGAGCAGTACTTC; CDR3 protein: CASSFGTTPYEQYF
D gene: NA; clone size: many; V gene: TRBV9; J gene: TRBJ2-5; CDR3 DNA: TGTGCCAGCAGCGGTCAGGGTCCCGAGACCCAGTACTTC; CDR3 protein: CASSGQGPETQYF
D gene: NA; clone size: many; V gene: TRBV18; J gene: TRBJ2-4; CDR3 DNA: TGTGCCAGCTCACCATACGGACAGAGTAGTTTGTCTGACATTCAGTACTTC; CDR3 protein: CASSPYGQSSLSDIQYF
D gene: NA; clone size: many; V gene: TRBV4-1; J gene: TRBJ1-1; CDR3 DNA: TGCGCCAGCAGCGGAGGGGGGGGGCAGACGAACACTGAAGCTTTCTTT; CDR3 protein: CASSGGGGQTNTEAFF
D gene: TRBD1; clone size: many; V gene: TRBV28; J gene: TRBJ1-5; CDR3 DNA: TGTGCCAGCAACCCGACAGGGGGCGGGGTTCAGCCCCAGCATTTT; CDR3 protein: CASNPTGGGVQPQHF
D gene: NA; clone size: many; V gene: TRBV25-1; J gene: TRBJ2-7; CDR3 DNA: TGTGCCAGCAGTGAACCCCGGACTGTAGGATACGAGCAGTACTTC; CDR3 protein: CASSEPRTVGYEQYF
D gene: TRBD1; clone size: many; V gene: TRBV12-3/TRBV12-4; J gene: TRBJ1-2; CDR3 DNA: TGTGCCAGCAGCCTCACCGGGACAGGGGCCTATGGCTACACCTTC; CDR3 protein: CASSLTGTGAYGYTF
D gene: TRBD1; clone size: many; V gene: TRBV7-7; J gene: TRBJ2-5; CDR3 DNA: TGTGCCAGCAGCTTAGGACAGGGTGGGCAAGAGACCCAGTACTTC; CDR3 protein: CASSLGQGGQETQYF
D gene: NA; clone size: many; V gene: TRBV6-1; J gene: TRBJ2-2; CDR3 DNA: TGTGCCAGCAGGAAGTGGGAGGACGGCACCGGGGAGCTGTTTTTT; CDR3 protein: CASRKWEDGTGELFF
D gene: NA; clone size: many; V gene: TRBV7-3; J gene: TRBJ1-6; CDR3 DNA: TGTGCCAGCAGCTTAATAGGTCCGAGGTCACCCCTCCACTTT; CDR3 protein: CASSLIGPRSPLHF
D gene: TRBD1; clone size: NA; V gene: TRBV4-1; J gene: TRBJ1-3; CDR3 DNA: TGCGCCAGCAGCCAAGAAGCAGGGGGCCCCTCTGGAAACACCATATATTTT; CDR3 protein: CASSQEAGGPSGNTIYF
D gene: NA; clone size: many; V gene: TRBV7-3; J gene: TRBJ2-5; CDR3 DNA: TGTGCCAGCAGCTTAAGAAACGTAGAGACCCAGTACTTC; CDR3 protein: CASSLRNVETQYF
D gene: NA; clone size: NA; V gene: TRBV9; J gene: TRBJ1-2; CDR3 DNA: TGTGCCAGCAGCCCCAGGGAAAACTATGGCTACACCTTC; CDR3 protein: CASSPRENYGYTF
D gene: TRBD2; clone size: many; V gene: TRBV28; J gene: TRBJ2-5; CDR3 DNA: TGTGCCAGCAGCTCTCGCCGGGGGGTGGGGGAGACCCAGTACTTC; CDR3 protein: CASSSRRGVGETQYF
D gene: NA; clone size: many; V gene: TRBV29-1; J gene: TRBJ1-2; CDR3 DNA: TGCAGCTTCCAGGCTTCCAACTATGGCTACACCTTC; CDR3 protein: CSFQASNYGYTF
D gene: TRBD2; clone size: few; V gene: TRBV10-1; J gene: TRBJ2-7; CDR3 DNA: TGCGCCAGCAGTGAGTCGGCTAGCGGGGGAAGGTACGAGCAGTACTTC; CDR3 protein: CASSESASGGRYEQYF
D gene: NA; clone size: NA; V gene: TRBV9; J gene: TRBJ1-2; CDR3 DNA: TGTGCCAGCAGCGTGGGGGTACGGACGAACTATGGCTACACCTTC; CDR3 protein: CASSVGVRTNYGYTF
D gene: NA; clone size: many; V gene: TRBV6-5; J gene: TRBJ1-2; CDR3 DNA: TGTGCCAGCGGTACAGGGTTAGGCTACACCTTC; CDR3 protein: CASGTGLGYTF
D gene: NA; clone size: NA; V gene: TRBV28; J gene: TRBJ2-7; CDR3 DNA: TGTGCCAGCAGCTATAATTTCGGGACGAACTACGAGCAGTACTTC; CDR3 protein: CASSYNFGTNYEQYF
D gene: TRBD1; clone size: many; V gene: TRBV10-3; J gene: TRBJ1-6; CDR3 DNA: TGTGCCAATCAACGAGACAGGGATTCACCCCTCCACTTT; CDR3 protein: CANQRDRDSPLHF
D gene: TRBD1; clone size: NA; V gene: TRBV27; J gene: TRBJ2-2; CDR3 DNA: TGTGCCAGCAACCCAGGGGGCGGGTCCGGGGAGCTGTTTTTT; CDR3 protein: CASNPGGGSGELFF
D gene: NA; clone size: few; V gene: TRBV6-5; J gene: TRBJ2-5; CDR3 DNA: TGTGCCAGCAGTTACTCGATATGGCTGCAAGAGACCCAGTACTTC; CDR3 protein: CASSYSIWLQETQYF